The TCR beta chain described here comes from a study of blood T cell repertoires in COVID-19 (dated by TCRdb to 2018 to 2020). Concerning the study at large: Samples covering the acute and convalescent phases of COVID-19 were provided by collaborators in the United States, Italy and Spain. The material from the prospective study consisted of cDNA or gDNA derived from T cells, B-cell-depleted T cells, or PBMCs. The dataset comprised deeply sampled blood TCRbeta repertoires from subjects exposed to, actively infected with, or recovered from COVID-19. The repertoires were released in a freely available public database intended as a resource for research on the immune response to SARS-CoV-2. Samples came from the ongoing ImmuneRACE study (first 160 participants) plus 1,254 subjects from 6 global collaborators. Nearly every sample came with metadata listing a de-identified subject ID, COVID-19 status, age in years and sex. Where available, HLA class I and class II types were obtained from metadata supplied by the sample provider rather than from assay-based typing.

TCRbeta CDR3 regions were amplified from genomic DNA using the immunoSEQ Assay, a bias-controlled multiplex PCR. In the paper's pipeline: Within the assay, amplification of reference gene primers was used to estimate how many nucleated cells each sample contained. To quantify the absolute abundance of each unique TCRbeta CDR3 rearrangement, sequence reads were collapsed and filtered. For each sample, productive Simpson clonality was calculated as the square root of Simpson's diversity index across productive rearrangements. Held by TCRdb, this immuneACCESS table contains in-frame sequences only and omits some clones. Under half of the omission traces to an unresolved V gene where checked; the cause of the rest is unknown. V, J and clone size are taken as reported in that table, and D and trimming were inferred from the DNA itself. This sample lists 120,000 to 150,000 clones; approximately 90% were detected once. The top ten hold over 8.5% of the sample.

As concerns this clone: Its antigen remains unidentified. No base quality information exists; no much larger clone differs at one position.

Each collaborating institution followed its own protocols to collect whole blood in K2EDTA tubes. Collaborator samples were shipped for TCRbeta analysis as frozen whole blood, isolated PBMCs, or DNA extracted from either sample type. Here is what the overall study found, with its caveats: How much clinical and demographic metadata was included differed by source and by participant, and the metadata was provided uncurated.

This TCR was sampled from a woman aged 50 to 60 with active or convalescent COVID-19. The sample was peripheral blood.

The nucleotide sequence is TGTGCCATCAGTGCGAGGAATGGGACAGGGGGAAATCAGCCCCAGCATTTT. It encodes CAISARNGTGGNQPQHF. The sequence joins TRBV10-3 to TRBJ1-5, with 11 central nucleotides matching TRBD1. The CDR3 runs 17 amino acids, cysteine and phenylalanine included. The CDR3 DNA has 51 bases and is translated from base 1. Ends trimmed: V by 4 bases, J by 4 bases; bases unmatched to a gene: 9. CDR1 is given as ENHRY and CDR2 as SYGVKD, both from the germline V gene.